This TCR beta chain was captured in a study of T cell repertoires in cytomegalovirus infection. Across the whole study: Both recently identified HLA-C-restricted and well-studied HLA-B-restricted CMV epitopes were used in the study. Indications came from public TCR beta signatures; they pointed to CMV infection and to a matching HLA type. Overall study results and limits: Cumulated frequencies of public TCR beta families served to identify carriers of CMV plus the relevant HLA. Ex vivo, HLA-C-restricted CMV-specific TCR beta clonotypes prevailed over the rest of the response.

Points on this clonotype: As yet, its antigen is unknown.

Using its own MiXCR run on the reads, TCRdb lists one record per CDR3 protein. The sample holds 250,000 to 300,000 distinct CDR3 sequences, 22% seen once. This CDR3 contains 16 residues. The ends were cut back, 5 bases at V and 0 bases at J, with 15 bases in the middle. Germline CDR1 is SGHTA and CDR2 is FQGTGA. The chain combines TRBV7-3 with TRBJ2-3; D gene uncertain. This receptor was taken from a human donor in good health (CMV status not recorded). Some clones in this sample may be carry-over from other donors' samples. The sequencing used cultured PBMCs, collected from culture after CMV antigen stimulation. The CDR3 region is CASSPSSSRSTDTQYF. CDR3 DNA: TGTGCCAGCAGCCCCTCGAGTAGCCGGAGCACAGATACGCAGTATTTT.